A selection of T cell receptor beta chains follows, all from one sample in a study of identical twins. Via MiXCR, TCRdb re-called the 5' RACE reads, giving one row per CDR3 protein. Of 1,800,000 or so distinct CDR3 sequences detected, about 31% appear once; the ten largest clones hold 0.27%. Sequencing used cord blood. These receptors all stem from a newborn girl in good health. CDR3s leave out the opening cysteine and the closing phenylalanine or tryptophan. D genes are given only for firm matches.

d_call: NA
cdr3_length: 14
v_call: TRBV4-1
cdr3_aa: ASSQVKRQSGYGYT

d_call: TRBD1
cdr3_length: 11
v_call: TRBV12-3/TRBV12-4
cdr3_aa: ASSIYRGPEAF

d_call: TRBD1
cdr3_length: 11
v_call: TRBV5-4
cdr3_aa: ATTTGDGETQY

d_call: TRBD1
cdr3_length: 12
v_call: TRBV7-2
cdr3_aa: ASSLDRGKGGYT

d_call: NA
cdr3_length: 13
v_call: TRBV24-1
cdr3_aa: ATSDLPGTTDTQY

d_call: NA
cdr3_length: 12
v_call: TRBV12-3/TRBV12-4
cdr3_aa: ASSLTGKYEKLF

d_call: NA
cdr3_length: 11
v_call: TRBV5-1
cdr3_aa: ASMDSPNEKLF

d_call: NA
cdr3_length: 11
v_call: TRBV20-1
cdr3_aa: SVSPGANTEAF

d_call: TRBD1
cdr3_length: 13
v_call: TRBV6-1
cdr3_aa: ASSGGQGVIETQY

d_call: TRBD2
cdr3_length: 13
v_call: TRBV4-2
cdr3_aa: ASSPTGGAGNIQY

d_call: NA
cdr3_length: 13
v_call: TRBV9
cdr3_aa: ASSPPPRGPGELF

d_call: NA
cdr3_length: 17
v_call: TRBV5-5
cdr3_aa: ASSLECPRAPLDYNEQF

d_call: NA
cdr3_length: 12
v_call: TRBV2
cdr3_aa: ASSERGLNNEQF

d_call: NA
cdr3_length: 12
v_call: TRBV29-1
cdr3_aa: SVAPTGMVEGYT

d_call: NA
cdr3_length: 12
v_call: TRBV6-6
cdr3_aa: ASSYPQANYGYT

d_call: TRBD1
cdr3_length: 9
v_call: TRBV24-1
cdr3_aa: AAGQGNEQF

d_call: TRBD1
cdr3_length: 12
v_call: TRBV11-2
cdr3_aa: ASSYFRGMDTQY

d_call: NA
cdr3_length: 12
v_call: TRBV28
cdr3_aa: ASSPRGRTYEQY

d_call: TRBD1
cdr3_length: 13
v_call: TRBV18
cdr3_aa: ASSPQGAPNEKLF

d_call: NA
cdr3_length: 10
v_call: TRBV12-1
cdr3_aa: ASSFASRAQY

d_call: NA
cdr3_length: 12
v_call: TRBV10-3
cdr3_aa: AISEETGNTEAF

d_call: NA
cdr3_length: 11
v_call: TRBV20-1
cdr3_aa: SASGESTDTQY

d_call: NA
cdr3_length: 11
v_call: TRBV7-9
cdr3_aa: ASSCRALYGYT

d_call: TRBD1
cdr3_length: 11
v_call: TRBV20-1
cdr3_aa: SAMGTGFYEQY

d_call: TRBD1
cdr3_length: 15
v_call: TRBV13
cdr3_aa: ASSLERQGAGYNEQF

d_call: TRBD1
cdr3_length: 16
v_call: TRBV5-6
cdr3_aa: ASSLVRGQGFYNSPLH

d_call: NA
cdr3_length: 15
v_call: TRBV27
cdr3_aa: ASSLYGGNGMNTEAF

d_call: TRBD2
cdr3_length: 13
v_call: TRBV19
cdr3_aa: ASRLRAGGRDTQY

d_call: NA
cdr3_length: 11
v_call: TRBV20-1
cdr3_aa: SARDPTRDTQY

d_call: TRBD1
cdr3_length: 12
v_call: TRBV2
cdr3_aa: ASSIRGRNTEAF

d_call: TRBD2
cdr3_length: 14
v_call: TRBV12-3/TRBV12-4
cdr3_aa: ASAGGGLSSYNEQF

d_call: NA
cdr3_length: 10
v_call: TRBV20-1
cdr3_aa: SLEGLNTEAF

d_call: NA
cdr3_length: 11
v_call: TRBV7-2
cdr3_aa: ASTDPGYYEQY

d_call: TRBD1
cdr3_length: 12
v_call: TRBV6-5
cdr3_aa: ASSGTGALYEQY

d_call: NA
cdr3_length: 10
v_call: TRBV12-5
cdr3_aa: ASGQSDREAF

d_call: NA
cdr3_length: 12
v_call: TRBV11-2
cdr3_aa: ASSPSSLKETQY

d_call: NA
cdr3_length: 11
v_call: TRBV15
cdr3_aa: ATSAQYNQPQH

d_call: NA
cdr3_length: 13
v_call: TRBV7-8
cdr3_aa: ASSPPYQGRGTQY

d_call: NA
cdr3_length: 13
v_call: TRBV4-2
cdr3_aa: ASSQARGYTDTQY

d_call: NA
cdr3_length: 12
v_call: TRBV20-1
cdr3_aa: SAHLGTVNTEAF

d_call: NA
cdr3_length: 10
v_call: TRBV6-5
cdr3_aa: ASSYYSQPQH

d_call: NA
cdr3_length: 10
v_call: TRBV5-1
cdr3_aa: ASRAIADGYT

d_call: TRBD1
cdr3_length: 13
v_call: TRBV20-1
cdr3_aa: SADHRGSSYNEQY

d_call: NA
cdr3_length: 15
v_call: TRBV6-5
cdr3_aa: ASSYGQLRGSFAEAF

d_call: NA
cdr3_length: 13
v_call: TRBV6-6
cdr3_aa: ASINPADRTDTQY

d_call: TRBD2
cdr3_length: 12
v_call: TRBV4-2
cdr3_aa: ASSQRLAGYEQY

d_call: NA
cdr3_length: 14
v_call: TRBV18
cdr3_aa: ASSPGDTAYTDTQY

d_call: NA
cdr3_length: 12
v_call: TRBV28
cdr3_aa: ASSPPSQTETQY

d_call: NA
cdr3_length: 13
v_call: TRBV12-3/TRBV12-4
cdr3_aa: ASSSRGFEAYGYT

d_call: TRBD2
cdr3_length: 13
v_call: TRBV3-1
cdr3_aa: ASSPRDYPTDTQY

d_call: TRBD2
cdr3_length: 14
v_call: TRBV20-1
cdr3_aa: SANPGTRLYTDTQY

d_call: TRBD2
cdr3_length: 15
v_call: TRBV3-1
cdr3_aa: ASSQGRGLAGPDTQY

d_call: NA
cdr3_length: 14
v_call: TRBV4-2
cdr3_aa: ASSLDRSRVVYAYT

d_call: NA
cdr3_length: 12
v_call: TRBV4-2
cdr3_aa: ASSQGVVNTEAF

d_call: NA
cdr3_length: 11
v_call: TRBV4-2
cdr3_aa: ASSQELASEQF

d_call: TRBD1
cdr3_length: 12
v_call: TRBV5-1
cdr3_aa: ASFRDRETGELF

d_call: NA
cdr3_length: 12
v_call: TRBV12-3/TRBV12-4
cdr3_aa: ASSLGLSNYGYT

d_call: NA
cdr3_length: 14
v_call: TRBV11-2
cdr3_aa: ASSFWTAISTDTQY

d_call: TRBD1
cdr3_length: 14
v_call: TRBV7-9
cdr3_aa: ASSLPRGRKNTEAF

d_call: TRBD2
cdr3_length: 13
v_call: TRBV7-2
cdr3_aa: ASSETSTYTDTQY